A single sample gave rise to the 18 T cell receptor beta chains below, sequenced in a study of tumor-infiltrating lymphocytes in primary liver carcinoma. The blood RNA (from unsorted whole blood) was obtained, and germline DNA was also extracted. Constant-region priming of 500 ng total RNA yielded TCR beta cDNA. Slightly modified ARM-PCR with three nested multiplex PCR rounds yielded TCR beta libraries. Amplification in the first two PCR rounds was performed using TRBV1-TRBV30 forward primers and a C-beta reverse primer for around 11 cycles each. TCRdb itself ran the multiplex PCR reads through MiXCR, one entry per CDR3 protein. The profile shows approximately 330,000 distinct CDR3 sequences, around 60% of them singletons. What was sequenced was peripheral blood. These receptor sequences come from a man aged 40-50 years with primary liver carcinoma and hepatitis B virus infection.

With regard to this clonotype: The junction departs from germline at one end; a sequencing error may be responsible. The rearrangement joins TRBV11-1 to TRBJ2-1, with 11 bases identical to TRBD2. There are 17 residues in the CDR3. CDR1 and CDR2 from the germline V gene are SGHAT and FQDESV (reference sequence). The CDR3 is CASSSRTLAGEDYEQFF. In DNA, the CDR3 is TGTGCAAGCAGCTCACGCACACTAGCGGGAGAAGACTATGAGCAGTTCTTC.

With regard to this clonotype: With a much larger clone just one base away, this may be a read error. The chain employs TRBV4-2 and TRBJ2-1; D unclear. Germline V gene lookup returns CDR1 LGHNA and CDR2 YNFKEQ. CDR3 size: 13 residues. CDR3 in DNA: TGTGCCAGCAGCCAAGATTGGAGCAATGAGCAGTTATTC. This translates into CASSQDWSNEQLF.

As to this clonotype: A read error is possible here, since a much larger clone lies one base away. The gene calls are TRBV10-3 and TRBJ2-7, with D tentatively TRBD1 (6 bases). The CDR3 extends over 13 amino acids. CDR1 ENHRY and CDR2 SYGVKD come from the germline V gene. V shed 5 bases and J shed 6 bases, with 14 bases lying between them. The CDR3 protein is CAISRDMDREQYF. The CDR3 DNA is TGTGCCATCAGTCGGGACATGGACCGCGAGCAGTACTTC.

This clonotype was seen once. This may be a read error, as it is one base from a much larger clone. This sequence joins TRBV6-2 or TRBV6-3 and TRBJ2-3; 7 bases line up with TRBD2. V gave up 9 bases and J gave up 0 bases; unmatched junction bases: 6. The CDR3 runs to 14 residues. Germline-derived CDR1 and CDR2 are MNHEY and SVGEGT. The CDR3 reads CARLSGISTDTQYF. The CDR3 DNA follows: TGTGCCAGGTTAAGCGGGATAAGCACAGATACGCAGTATTTT.

The chain is built from TRBV6-1 and TRBJ2-3; 8 bases agree with TRBD2. The trim removed 7 bases at V and 4 bases at J, leaving 13 bases unmatched. This CDR3 comprises 16 residues. Germline V CDR1 and CDR2: MNHNS, SASEGT. CDR3 nucleotide sequence: TGTGCCAGCAATGACCCTCGACTAGCGAGCGCAGATACGCAGTATTTT. Translated: CASNDPRLASADTQYF.

V and J are TRBV4-1 and TRBJ2-2; no clear D gene. Germline CDR1 reads MGHRA; CDR2 reads YSYEKL. Trimming pared 5 bases from V and 0 bases from J, leaving 10 bases between. The CDR3 runs 15 residues. The CDR3 DNA reads TGCGCCAGCAGCAATGGACGGTCGAACACCGGGGAGCTGTTTTTT. Translation: CASSNGRSNTGELFF.

Turning to this clonotype: A much larger clone lies one base from this, so it may be a read error. The chain couples TRBV12-5 to TRBJ1-1; 7 bases map to TRBD1. Trimming at V came to 6 bases and at J to 11 bases, leaving 9 bases not matched to a gene. This CDR3 is built from 12 residues. Germline CDR1 LGHNT, CDR2 FRNRAP. The CDR3 DNA sequence: TGTGCTAGTGGAACCGGACAGGCGATGGCTTTCTTT. As protein: CASGTGQAMAFF.

On this clonotype: One end of the junction fails to match germline, which may point to a read error. This sequence joins TRBV29-1 and TRBJ2-7; weak D call: TRBD2 (6 bases). The CDR3 is 14 residues long. Germline-derived CDR1 and CDR2 are SQVTM and ANQGSEA. The CDR3 DNA reads as TGCAGCGTTGAAGTCGGTACATCTGGAGGGGAGCACTACTTC. Encoded protein: CSVEVGTSGGEHYF.

About this clonotype itself: One base away lies a much larger clone, so this may be a sequencing read error. Since the CDR3 does not end with the conserved phenylalanine or tryptophan, this likely comes from a read error. The rearrangement links TRBV10-3 to TRBJ2-2; D gene ambiguous. Trimming left V 2 bases short and J 7 bases short, with 5 bases between. The CDR3 runs to 12 residues. Germline lookup yields CDR1 ENHRY and CDR2 SYGVKD. The CDR3 nucleotides are TGTGCCATCAGTGAGGGGGTCGGGGAGCTGTTTCTT. Translating it yields CAISEGVGELFL.

Comment on this clonotype: This may arise from a read error, as a much more abundant clone is one base away. The chain has TRBV12-3 or TRBV12-4 and TRBJ2-1; 7 bases line up with TRBD2. The CDR3 loop spans 15 amino acids. CDR3 bases: TGTGCCTGCAGTTTCGGCGGGAGCCCCCAGAGTGAGCAGTTCTTC. It encodes CACSFGGSPQSEQFF.

This clonotype occurred once. A much more abundant neighbour one base away suggests this may be a read error. The J gene is TRBJ2-5, the V gene TRBV14; D gene unclear. This CDR3 spans 12 amino acids. Germline V CDR1 and CDR2: SGHDN, FVKESK. As DNA, the CDR3 is TGTGCCAGCATCCAAGAAAGGAAGACCCAGTACTTC. Translating gives CASIQERKTQYF.

This chain uses TRBV7-9 with TRBJ2-7; 8 bases map to TRBD1. V gave up 10 bases and J gave up 2 bases; unmatched junction bases: 7. The CDR3 totals 13 residues. Germline CDR1 SEHNR, CDR2 FQNEAQ (reference sequence). This chain's CDR3 is CAIEDREAYEQYF. The CDR3 DNA reads TGTGCCATTGAGGACAGGGAAGCCTACGAGCAGTACTTC.

The V call is TRBV28, the J call TRBJ2-7; the D is unclear. Trimming took 6 bases from V and 4 from J, leaving 13 bases between them. The CDR3 is 13 residues long. Looked up from germline, CDR1 is MDHEN and CDR2 is SYDVKM. The CDR3 DNA reads as TGTGCCAGCAGCGGATATACCGAGTACGAGCAGTACTTC. Residues: CASSGYTEYEQYF.

About this clonotype itself: A clone one base away is much larger, so this may be a read error. The rearrangement links TRBV4-3 to TRBJ2-7; possible D gene TRBD1, 6 bases. Germline V gene data show CDR1 as LGHNA and CDR2 as YSLEER. The CDR3 covers 15 residues. The CDR3 DNA follows: TGCTCCAGCAGCCAAGTGGGGGACACCAACTACGAGCAGTACTTC. Its protein product is CSSSQVGDTNYEQYF.

The genes are TRBV16 and TRBJ1-4; no reliable D call. V lost 2 bases to trimming and J lost 1 base, with 5 bases between them. CDR3 length: 14 amino acids. Germline CDR1 KGHSY, CDR2 FQNENV. CDR3 region: CASSQRGTNEKLFF. CDR3 nucleotide sequence: TGTGCCAGCAGCCAACGGGGAACTAATGAAAAACTGTTTTTT.

This clonotype occurred once. At one of its ends the junction is not consistent with the germline gene, which may arise from a read error. The V call is TRBV11-2, the J call TRBJ2-7; D is perhaps TRBD1 (6 bases). Germline V gene sequence: CDR1 SGHAT, CDR2 FQNNGV. CDR3 length: 11 amino acids. The CDR3 DNA sequence: TGTGCCAGCAGCTTATACTCGGGACATCACTTC. It yields the protein CASSLYSGHHF.

The chain uses TRBV11-2 and TRBJ1-2; the D is unclear. V lost 7 bases and J lost 6, with 18 bases in between. CDR3 length equals 14 residues. From germline, CDR1 is SGHAT and CDR2 FQNNGV. CDR3 DNA sequence: TGTGCCAGCAACTTGGGTCCAGTGTGGGATGGCTACACCTTC. It codes for CASNLGPVWDGYTF.

With respect to this clonotype: The junction shows a germline mismatch at one end, possibly a read error. The gene calls are TRBV11-2 and TRBJ2-2, with TRBD2 matching 10 bases. The germline V gene has CDR1 SGHAT and CDR2 FQNNGV. The CDR3 runs 19 residues. DNA of the CDR3: TGTGCCGGCAGCTTAGTTTCTCTAGCGGGAGTGCCCGACACCGGGGAGCTGTTTTTT. Translation: CAGSLVSLAGVPDTGELFF.